This paragraph reports one T cell receptor beta chain. Its antigen is still unknown. PCR employed 60 Vbeta and 13 Jbeta primers. Clones were read by immunoSEQ multiplex PCR, and TCRdb kept only the in-frame ones, dropping some. In the table there are about 180,000 clones, 77% of which are singletons. This entry comes from a study of cytomegalovirus exposure and HLA in healthy donors. The CDR3 covers 14 residues. Germline assignment: CDR1 SNHLY and CDR2 FYNNEI. V lost 7 bases and J 0 bases, leaving 13 bases between the germline ends. The study, taken as a whole, reports: Published work reported that the classifier diagnosed cytomegalovirus status with high specificity and sensitivity.

The sequenced sample was PBMCs. The TCR was taken from a man aged 18 to 30 in good health and CMV-seronegative. This chain links TRBV2 with TRBJ2-7; tentatively, D is TRBD1 (5 bases). The CDR3 DNA reads as TGTGCCAGCACCGAGACAGATGCCTCCTACGAGCAGTACTTC. It translates to CASTETDASYEQYF.